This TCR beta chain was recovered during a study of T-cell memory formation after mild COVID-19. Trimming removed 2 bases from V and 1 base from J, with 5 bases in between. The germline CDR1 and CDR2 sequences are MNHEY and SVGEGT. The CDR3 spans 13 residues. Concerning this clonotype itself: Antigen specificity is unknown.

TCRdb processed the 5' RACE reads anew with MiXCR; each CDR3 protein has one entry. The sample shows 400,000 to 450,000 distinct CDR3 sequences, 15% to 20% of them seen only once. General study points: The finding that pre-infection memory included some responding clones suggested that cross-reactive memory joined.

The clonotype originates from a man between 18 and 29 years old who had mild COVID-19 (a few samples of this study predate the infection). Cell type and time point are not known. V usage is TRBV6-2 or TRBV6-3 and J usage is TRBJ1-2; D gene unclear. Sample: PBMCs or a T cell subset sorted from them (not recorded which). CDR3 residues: CASSYTINYGYTF. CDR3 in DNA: TGTGCCAGCAGTTACACAATTAACTATGGCTACACCTTC.